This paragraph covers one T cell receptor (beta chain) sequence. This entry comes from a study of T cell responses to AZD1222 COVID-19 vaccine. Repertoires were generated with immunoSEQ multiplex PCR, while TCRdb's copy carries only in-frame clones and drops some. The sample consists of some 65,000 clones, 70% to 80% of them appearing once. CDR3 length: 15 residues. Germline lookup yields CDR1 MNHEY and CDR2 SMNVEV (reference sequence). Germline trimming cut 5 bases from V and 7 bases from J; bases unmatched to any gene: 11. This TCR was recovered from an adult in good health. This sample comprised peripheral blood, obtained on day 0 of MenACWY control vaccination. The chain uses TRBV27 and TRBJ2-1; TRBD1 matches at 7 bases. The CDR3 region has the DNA TGTGCCAGCAGTCCTCGGACAGGCCCCTCAAATGAGCAGTTCTTC. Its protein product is CASSPRTGPSNEQFF.